This TCR beta chain was captured in a study of response to subunit inactivated influenza vaccine. The germline gives CDR1 SGHRS, CDR2 YFSETQ. This CDR3 has 16 residues. V lost 4 bases to trimming and J lost 2 bases; unmatched junction nucleotides: 10. TCRdb re-called the RT-PCR reads through MiXCR, storing one row per CDR3 protein. The sample yields around 530,000 distinct CDR3 sequences, more than 15% seen once. Findings of the study overall: The authors proposed limited new T cell recruitment per seasonal influenza vaccination.

Comments on this clonotype: Antigen specificity is unknown.

The rearrangement uses TRBV5-1 and TRBJ2-3; 7 positions match TRBD2. The clonotype was recovered from a man in his fifties or sixties who received an inactivated influenza vaccine. Sample: CD4+ T cells sorted from PBMCs, taken about 24 months after vaccination. The CDR3 loop reads CASSPGGLADTDTQYF. Written as DNA, the CDR3 is TGCGCCAGCAGCCCTGGTGGGCTAGCGGACACAGATACGCAGTATTTT.